The 29 T cell receptor beta chains in this list originate from one sample, sequenced in a study of blood T cell repertoires in COVID-19. Assay used: immunoSEQ multiplex PCR; TCRdb lists only in-frame clones, some missing. The sample has about 220,000 clones; about four fifths are singletons. Sequencing was done on a sample of peripheral blood. Receptors originate from a woman in her 40s with active or convalescent COVID-19.

The rearrangement uses TRBV4-3 and TRBJ2-2, with 9 positions matching TRBD1. V dropped 0 bases and J dropped 6; count of bases not matched to a gene: 5. The CDR3 is made up of 16 amino acids. Germline CDR1 LGHNA, CDR2 YSLEER. Here the CDR3 DNA reads TGCGCCAGCAGCCAAGAGGGGACAGGGATATCCGGGGAGCTGTTTTTT. Translation: CASSQEGTGISGELFF.

The rearrangement uses TRBV10-3 and TRBJ1-1; TRBD1 matches at 8 bases. CDR1 is ENHRY, CDR2 SYGVKD, per germline. This CDR3 comprises 16 residues. With 10 bases clipped from V and 0 bases from J, the junction kept 13 bases outside the gene matches. This CDR3 reads CATSHRDRRLNTEAFF. For the CDR3, the DNA is TGTGCCACTTCCCACCGGGACAGGAGACTGAACACTGAAGCTTTCTTT.

This clone has just a few counts. The chain has TRBV10-2 and TRBJ1-1; TRBD1 might be the D (6 bases). V was cut by 8 bases and J by 3 bases, with 19 bases left in between. CDR1 WSHSY and CDR2 SAAADI come from the germline V gene. CDR3 length: 15 residues. The CDR3 DNA is TGCGCCAGCTCCCTTCTGGGACCAGGGGACACTGAAGCTTTCTTT. Translating it yields CASSLLGPGDTEAFF.

The chain employs TRBV11-2 and TRBJ1-1; no reliable D call. From germline, CDR1 is SGHAT and CDR2 FQNNGV. The CDR3 runs 11 residues. V was shortened by 7 bases and J by 4 bases, with 7 bases between the two germline ends. The CDR3 loop reads CASTLSTEAFF. CDR3 nucleotides: TGTGCCAGCACCCTGAGCACTGAAGCTTTCTTT.

The chain employs TRBV2 and TRBJ1-3; D unclear. From germline, CDR1 is SNHLY and CDR2 FYNNEI. With 6 bases removed from V and 0 bases from J, the gap between germline ends came to 15 bases. The CDR3 is 16 residues long. CDR3 nucleotide sequence: TGTGCCAGCAGCATGTCAGATCCCTCCTCTGGAAACACCATATATTTT. Translating it yields CASSMSDPSSGNTIYF.

J is TRBJ2-3 and V is TRBV28; 8 bases are a match to TRBD2. The CDR3 length is 17 residues. Germline CDR1 and CDR2: MDHEN and SYDVKM. V was pared by 7 bases and J by 5 bases, with 17 bases of the junction left unmatched. CDR3 in amino acids: CASNSASRGAGIDTQYF. In DNA, the CDR3 is TGTGCCAGCAATAGCGCTTCGCGGGGGGCGGGGATAGATACGCAGTATTTT.

V is TRBV10-2 and J is TRBJ1-2; 8 positions match TRBD1. CDR3 size: 15 residues. CDR1 and CDR2 (germline): WSHSY, SAAADI. Losses at the gene ends were 8 bases for V and 2 bases for J; bases not matched to a gene: 10. The CDR3 here is CASQGAQTGNYGYTF. CDR3 DNA sequence: TGCGCCAGCCAGGGGGCTCAGACAGGGAACTATGGCTACACCTTC.

The chain links TRBV7-2 to TRBJ1-6; D ambiguous. This CDR3 has 14 amino acids. V was cut by 4 bases and J by 4 bases, with 8 bases left in between. Germline CDR1 and CDR2: SGHTA and FQGNSA. This chain's CDR3 is CASSYTPYNSPLHF. CDR3 bases: TGTGCCAGCAGCTACACGCCGTATAATTCACCCCTCCACTTT.

The rearrangement links TRBV19 to TRBJ1-6, with 10 bases lining up with TRBD1. CDR1 LNHDA and CDR2 SQIVND come from the germline V gene (reference sequence). The V segment lost 1 base and the J segment 0 bases; nucleotides outside the gene matches: 12. The CDR3 contains 21 residues. CDR3 nucleotides: TGTGCCAGTAGTATAGGCCCGGGACAGGGGTCCCTTCGCTCCTATAATTCACCCCTCCACTTT. It specifies CASSIGPGQGSLRSYNSPLHF.

The chain carries TRBV18 and TRBJ1-1; 8 positions agree with TRBD1. V lost 5 bases to trimming and J lost 2 bases; unmatched junction nucleotides: 4. The CDR3 length is 14 residues. Germline CDR1 reads KGHSH; CDR2 reads LQKENI. In DNA form, the CDR3 reads TGTGCCAGCTCAACCGGACAGGGAAACACTGAAGCTTTCTTT. It is translated as CASSTGQGNTEAFF. The full variable domain, its missing parts supplied by reference TRBV18 and TRBJ1-1, is NAGVMQNPRHLVRRRGQEARLRCSPMKGHSHVYWYRQLPEEGLKFMVYLQKENIIDESGMPKERFSAEFPKEGPSILRIQQVVRGDSAAYFCASSTGQGNTEAFFGQGTRLTVV.

The chain combines TRBV5-6 with TRBJ1-2, with 12 positions matching TRBD1. V shed 0 bases and J 3 bases; nucleotides not matched to a gene: 3. The CDR3 sequence is 16 residues long. The germline V gene has CDR1 SGHDT and CDR2 YYEEEE. CDR3 in amino acids: CASSLVGQGADYGYTF. The CDR3 coding sequence is TGTGCCAGCAGCTTGGTGGGACAGGGGGCTGACTATGGCTACACCTTC.

The gene calls are TRBV11-3 and TRBJ1-2; D gene ambiguous. The V gene lost 2 bases and the J gene lost 7 bases, with 8 bases spanning the gap. This CDR3 contains 12 residues. Germline V lookup: CDR1 SGHNT, CDR2 YENEEA. The CDR3 nucleotides are TGTGCCAGCAGCTTAAGCCAGGTTGGCTACACCTTC. Its protein product is CASSLSQVGYTF.

The J gene is TRBJ2-5, the V gene TRBV15, with 8 positions matching TRBD1. Germline assignment: CDR1 LNHNV and CDR2 YYDKDF (reference sequence). J lost 6 bases, V lost 4 bases, and 7 bases had no gene match. CDR3 length equals 14 residues. The CDR3 region is CATSTGGDVKTQYF. CDR3 in DNA: TGTGCCACCAGCACAGGGGGCGACGTAAAGACCCAGTACTTC.

The CDR3 DNA follows: TGTGCCAGCAGCCCGGACAGGGGGCTTGGCTACACCTTC. This encodes CASSPDRGLGYTF. The rearrangement uses TRBV7-2 and TRBJ1-2, with 11 bases fitting TRBD1. This CDR3 comprises 13 residues. Germline V gene sequence: CDR1 SGHTA, CDR2 FQGNSA. The trim removed 5 bases at V and 7 bases at J, leaving 3 bases unmatched.

V gene TRBV6-4 combines with J gene TRBJ2-7; D might be TRBD2 (6 bases). Germline CDR1 and CDR2: MRHNA and SNTAGT. The CDR3 is made up of 15 amino acids. Trimming cost V 0 bases and J 5 bases, with 14 bases left between them. The CDR3 coding sequence is TGTGCCAGCAGTGACTCGTGGGGAGGTCTAAACGAGCAGTACTTC. Residues: CASSDSWGGLNEQYF.

The gene calls are TRBV2 and TRBJ1-2, with D uncertain. Trimming left V 2 bases short and J 6 bases short, with 16 bases between. The germline V gene encodes CDR1 SNHLY and CDR2 FYNNEI. The CDR3 loop spans 15 amino acids. Written as DNA, the CDR3 is TGTGCCAGCAGTGAACCCACAAAACCGGGGAATGGCTACACCTTC. This gives the protein CASSEPTKPGNGYTF. The full variable domain, in which reference TRBV2 and TRBJ1-2 provide the parts outside the CDR3, is EPEVTQTPSHQVTQMGQEVILRCVPISNHLYFYWYRQILGQKVEFLVSFYNNEISEKSEIFDDQFSVERPDGSNFTLKIRSTKLEDSAMYFCASSEPTKPGNGYTFGSGTRLTVV.

This chain connects TRBV18 to TRBJ2-1; TRBD2 aligns across 14 bases. CDR1 is KGHSH, CDR2 LQKENI, per germline. V trimming: 4 bases; J trimming: 10 bases; junction bases outside the gene matches: 6. The CDR3 runs to 15 residues. CDR3 loop: CASSQGLAGALEQFF. The CDR3 DNA reads TGTGCCAGCTCACAGGGACTAGCGGGAGCTTTAGAGCAGTTCTTC.

This chain connects TRBV27 to TRBJ1-1, with 7 bases matching TRBD1. The germline V gene has CDR1 MNHEY and CDR2 SMNVEV (reference sequence). This CDR3 region has 15 residues. J lost 3 bases, V lost 5 bases, and 9 bases had no gene match. Written as DNA, the CDR3 is TGTGCCAGCAGTGCCCGACAGGGTTGGGACACTGAAGCTTTCTTT. Its translation: CASSARQGWDTEAFF.

Comment on this clone: The junction departs from germline at one end; a sequencing error may be responsible. J is TRBJ2-1 and V is TRBV5-1, with no clear D. The CDR3 has 15 amino acids. Germline CDR1 and CDR2: SGHRS and YFSETQ. CDR3 loop: CASSLGRVSYNEQFF. CDR3 DNA sequence: TGCGCCAGCAGTTTGGGCCGGGTCTCCTACAATGAGCAGTTCTTC.

The rearrangement uses TRBV6-5 and TRBJ1-6, with D hard to call. Trimming removed 2 bases from V and 6 bases from J, with 5 bases in between. The CDR3 totals 13 residues. The germline gives CDR1 MNHEY, CDR2 SVGAGI. CDR3 sequence (DNA): TGTGCCAGCAGTTACCGTTTTAATTCACCCCTCCACTTT. Protein sequence: CASSYRFNSPLHF.

V is TRBV7-2 and J is TRBJ1-2, with 8 positions matching TRBD1. There are 15 residues in the CDR3. J gave up 6 bases and V 5 bases, and 11 bases lay outside the gene matches. Germline V lookup: CDR1 SGHTA, CDR2 FQGNSA. The CDR3 DNA sequence: TGTGCCAGCAGCGCCCGGACAGGGTCTATCGATGGCTACACCTTC. It specifies CASSARTGSIDGYTF.

In its sample, this clone ranks as medium-sized. V gene TRBV4-1 combines with J gene TRBJ2-1; TRBD2 matches 8 bases. The CDR3 is 15 amino acids. After removal of 6 bases from V and 5 bases from J, the junction contained 9 bases not matched to a gene. In germline, CDR1 is MGHRA, CDR2 YSYEKL. The CDR3 region is CASRPTSALDNEQFF. Here the CDR3 DNA reads TGCGCCAGCAGGCCGACTAGCGCCCTTGACAATGAGCAGTTCTTC.

V and J are TRBV11-3 and TRBJ2-1; D remains unclear. V was cut by 1 base and J by 8 bases, with 12 bases left in between. The CDR3 sequence is 14 residues long. CDR1 SGHNT and CDR2 YENEEA come from the germline V gene. CDR3 sequence reads: CASSLAPLVDEQFF. For the CDR3, the DNA is TGTGCCAGCAGCTTAGCTCCGCTAGTAGATGAGCAGTTCTTC.

This chain joins TRBV11-2 and TRBJ1-6; 8 bases agree with TRBD1. The germline CDR1 and CDR2 sequences are SGHAT and FQNNGV. This CDR3 has 18 amino acids. V gave up 3 bases and J gave up 5 bases; unmatched junction bases: 12. This CDR3 reads CASSFGRQGAFHNSPLHF. CDR3 bases: TGTGCCAGCAGCTTTGGGCGCCAGGGGGCTTTTCATAATTCACCCCTCCACTTT.

This sequence joins TRBV29-1 and TRBJ1-4; D not certain. Trimming removed 7 bases from V and 1 base from J, with 13 bases in between. Germline CDR1 is SQVTM and CDR2 is ANQGSEA. The CDR3 runs 14 residues. The CDR3 loop reads CSGGDYGTNEKLFF. The CDR3 DNA reads TGCAGCGGGGGAGACTACGGAACTAATGAAAAACTGTTTTTT.

This chain connects TRBV7-9 to TRBJ2-1; 15 bases are a match to TRBD2. V lost 5 bases to trimming and J lost 6 bases; unmatched junction nucleotides: 11. The CDR3 is made up of 18 amino acids. Germline V gene lookup returns CDR1 SEHNR and CDR2 FQNEAQ (reference sequence). This chain's CDR3 is CASSRTGTSGRIGNEQFF. DNA for the CDR3: TGTGCCAGCAGCCGCACCGGGACTAGCGGGAGGATCGGCAATGAGCAGTTCTTC.

The CDR3 DNA sequence: TGTGCCAGCAGCCATGAGGACACCTCCTACAATGAGCAGTTCTTC. Translation gives CASSHEDTSYNEQFF. The J gene is TRBJ2-1, the V gene TRBV3-1 (or the pseudogene TRBV3-2); possibly TRBD1 for D (5 bases). This CDR3 contains 15 residues. From germline, CDR1 is LGHDT and CDR2 YNNKEL (reference sequence). V lost 3 bases to trimming and J lost 0 bases, with 9 bases between them.

The chain combines TRBV7-9 with TRBJ1-2, with D tentatively TRBD1 (6 bases). V was pared by 7 bases and J by 0 bases, with 12 bases between. This CDR3 region has 14 residues. Germline-derived CDR1 and CDR2 are SEHNR and FQNEAQ (reference sequence). DNA for the CDR3: TGTGCCAGCAAGTCGACAGGTCCTAACTATGGCTACACCTTC. Protein product: CASKSTGPNYGYTF.

This rearrangement joins TRBV28 to TRBJ2-7; 8 bases agree with TRBD1. Germline lookup yields CDR1 MDHEN and CDR2 SYDVKM. The CDR3 has 15 residues. Losses at the gene ends were 2 bases for V and 1 base for J; bases not matched to a gene: 4. CDR3: CASSLVDRASYEQYF. CDR3 nucleotide sequence: TGTGCCAGCAGTTTAGTGGACAGGGCTTCCTACGAGCAGTACTTC.